Below, 7 T cell receptor beta chains from the same sample are listed, as sequenced in a study of T cells after yellow fever vaccination. TCRdb redid the calling of the 5' RACE reads with MiXCR, one entry per CDR3 protein. This sample has 360,000 or so distinct CDR3 sequences, with more than 9% found just once. The specimen comprised PBMCs, sampled on the day of the first yellow fever vaccination. These receptors came from a man aged 18 to 29 who received the YFV17D yellow fever vaccine.

The chain employs TRBV5-5 and TRBJ2-7; maybe TRBD1 (5 bases). The CDR3 sequence is 15 residues long. V was shortened by 2 bases and J by 2 bases, with 14 bases between the two germline ends. Germline V gene lookup returns CDR1 SGHKS and CDR2 YYEKEE (reference sequence). The CDR3 loop reads CASSFGTGVAYEQYV. The DNA for the CDR3 is TGTGCCAGCAGCTTCGGTACAGGAGTTGCCTACGAGCAGTACGTC.

The chain couples TRBV7-9 to TRBJ1-2, with unresolved D. The CDR3 contains 14 residues. Germline loops: CDR1 SEHNR, CDR2 FQNEAQ (reference sequence). The germline V and J ends were trimmed by 3 bases and 2 bases, with 10 bases remaining between them. The chain's CDR3 is CASSFPVINYGYTF. The CDR3 bases are TGTGCCAGCAGCTTCCCGGTAATCAACTATGGCTACACCTTC.

This clonotype was picked up many times. The rearrangement joins TRBV28 to TRBJ1-1; D gene ambiguous. Germline CDR1 and CDR2: MDHEN and SYDVKM. The germline V and J ends were trimmed by 3 bases and 1 base, with 6 bases remaining between them. The CDR3 consists of 13 residues. CDR3 loop: CASSFTRNTEAFF. CDR3 coding DNA: TGTGCCAGCAGTTTTACGCGGAACACTGAAGCTTTCTTT.

CDR3 in amino acids: CASSLLQGLRETQYF. The CDR3 DNA is TGTGCCAGCAGCTTGCTTCAGGGGCTGAGAGAGACCCAGTACTTC. The genes are TRBV7-8 and TRBJ2-5, with D tentatively TRBD1 (6 bases). Per the germline V gene, CDR1 is SGHVS and CDR2 is FQNEAQ. The V and J ends lost 3 bases and 4 bases respectively, with 15 bases between them. The CDR3 has 15 residues.

The chain couples TRBV27 to TRBJ2-1; 12 positions agree with TRBD2. V dropped 3 bases and J dropped 7; count of bases not matched to a gene: 1. The CDR3 is made up of 14 amino acids. Germline CDR1 reads MNHEY; CDR2 reads SMNVEV (reference sequence). CDR3: CASSFTSGGNEQFF. The DNA of the CDR3 is TGTGCCAGCAGTTTCACTAGCGGGGGGAATGAGCAGTTCTTC.

The genes are TRBV11-3 and TRBJ1-1; D gene unclear. This CDR3 contains 14 residues. V was trimmed by 1 base and J by 1 base, leaving 7 bases between them. Per the germline V gene, CDR1 is SGHNT and CDR2 is YENEEA. CDR3 DNA: TGTGCCAGCAGCTTAGGGTTTTCGAACACTGAAGCTTTCTTT. Amino acid sequence: CASSLGFSNTEAFF.

This clonotype has more than one count but fewer than ten. The V call is TRBV10-3, the J call TRBJ1-6, with TRBD1 matching over 8 bases. CDR1 is ENHRY, CDR2 SYGVKD, per germline. With 8 bases clipped from V and 6 bases from J, the junction kept 6 bases outside the gene matches. The CDR3 runs to 14 residues. The CDR3: CAIEGDRRNSPLHF. The CDR3 DNA reads TGTGCCATCGAGGGGGACAGGCGTAATTCACCCCTCCACTTT.